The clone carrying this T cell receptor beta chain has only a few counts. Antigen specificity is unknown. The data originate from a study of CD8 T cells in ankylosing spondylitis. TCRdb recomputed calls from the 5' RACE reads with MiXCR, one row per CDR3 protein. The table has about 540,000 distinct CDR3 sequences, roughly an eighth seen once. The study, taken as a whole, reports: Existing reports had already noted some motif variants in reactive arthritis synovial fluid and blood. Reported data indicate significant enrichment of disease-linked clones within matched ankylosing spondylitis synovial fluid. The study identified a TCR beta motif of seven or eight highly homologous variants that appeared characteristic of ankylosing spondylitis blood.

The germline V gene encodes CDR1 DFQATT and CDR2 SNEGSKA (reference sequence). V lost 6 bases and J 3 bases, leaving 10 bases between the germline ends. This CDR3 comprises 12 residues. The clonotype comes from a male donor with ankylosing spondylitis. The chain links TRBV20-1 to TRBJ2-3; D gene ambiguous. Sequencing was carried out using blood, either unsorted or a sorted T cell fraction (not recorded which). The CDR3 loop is CSADTNTDTQYF. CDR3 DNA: TGCAGTGCCGATACGAATACAGATACGCAGTATTTT.